The entry that follows covers one T cell receptor (beta chain) sequence. This sample was included in a study of shared clonotypes between healthy human individuals. Study context: The donors, two women and three men, were aged 18 to 49.

Produced via immunoSEQ multiplex PCR; TCRdb's table is partial and in-frame only. Of approximately 1,000,000 clones listed, about 84% are singletons. V shed 6 bases, J shed 7 bases, and the junction held 11 bases outside the gene matches. Per the germline V gene, CDR1 is MNHNY and CDR2 is SVGAGI (reference sequence). CDR3 length: 15 amino acids. The chain combines TRBV6-6 with TRBJ2-7, with 11 bases lining up with TRBD1. The TCR originated in a man aged 18 to 29 in good health. Some clones in this sample may be carry-over from other donors' samples. The specimen was memory CD4+ T cells from PBMCs. Subset reported: CD45RA-negative fraction. DNA for the CDR3: TGTGCCAGCAGCCCCAACGGACAGGGGGCGAGTGAGCAGTACTTC. This sequence encodes CASSPNGQGASEQYF.